A single TCR beta chain is shown here with its context. The germline V and J ends were trimmed by 3 bases and 2 bases, with 2 bases remaining between them. The CDR3 length is 11 residues. Germline V gene lookup returns CDR1 ENHRY and CDR2 SYGVKD. Participants were aged 18 to 89 years, lived in over 20 US areas, and enrolled virtually. The data stem from a study of blood T cell repertoires in COVID-19. Across the study: Donors in the United States, Italy and Spain gave samples during acute or convalescent COVID-19. PBMCs, B-cell-depleted T cells, or T cells were the source of the cDNA or gDNA that made up the material.

Original methodology: Reference gene primer amplification yielded estimated nucleated cell counts. Clones were sequenced by immunoSEQ multiplex PCR, and TCRdb holds only the in-frame ones, with some missing. For V, J and clone size, that table is used; D and trimming come from the DNA. Of roughly 200,000 clones in the sample, just over 85% were seen once. Material for sequencing was PBMCs or T cells enriched from blood (not recorded which). The V call is TRBV10-3, the J call TRBJ2-7; no clear D gene. The clonotype comes from a woman aged 40 to 55 with acute COVID-19. The CDR3 protein is CAISDTYEQYF. CDR3 sequence (DNA): TGTGCCATCAGTGACACCTACGAGCAGTACTTC.